This T cell receptor (beta chain) emerged from a study of blood T cell repertoires in COVID-19. Study background: Sources were T cells, B-cell-depleted T cells, or PBMCs; the material itself was cDNA or gDNA.

The assay was immunoSEQ multiplex PCR, and TCRdb's table has in-frame clones only and misses some. The data hold 150,000 to 200,000 clones, with roughly 80% observed a single time. This CDR3 region has 13 residues. V shed 4 bases and J shed 1 base, with 9 bases lying between them. Germline V gene lookup returns CDR1 SGHRS and CDR2 YFSETQ. This TCR derives from an elderly woman with acute or convalescent COVID-19. The rearrangement links TRBV5-1 to TRBJ2-7, with no clear D. Sequenced sample: peripheral blood. The CDR3 spells CASSNDNSYEQYF. CDR3 DNA: TGCGCCAGCAGCAATGACAATTCCTACGAGCAGTACTTC. Based on the CDR3 plus reference TRBV5-1 and TRBJ2-7, the full variable domain is KAGVTQTPRYLIKTRGQQVTLSCSPISGHRSVSWYQQTPGQGLQFLFEYFSETQRNKGNFPGRFSGRQFSNSRSEMNVSTLELGDSALYLCASSNDNSYEQYFGPGTRLTVT.